This T cell receptor beta chain stems from a study of blood T cell repertoires in COVID-19 (dated by TCRdb to the early 2020s). Turning to the overall study: Collaborator samples came from the United States, Italy and Spain and covered acute and convalescent phases of COVID-19. HLA class I and class II types, where available, came from metadata supplied by the sample provider rather than from assay-based typing. The sample metadata nearly always contained a de-identified subject ID, COVID-19 status, age in years and sex. The samples were drawn from two sources: the first 160 participants of the ongoing ImmuneRACE study, and 1,000 to 1,500 subjects contributed by 6 global collaborators. The material from the prospective study consisted of cDNA or gDNA derived from T cells, B-cell-depleted T cells, or PBMCs. Subjects who had been exposed to COVID-19, were actively infected with it, or had recovered from it provided the deeply sampled blood TCRbeta repertoires that made up the dataset. The repertoires were released in a freely available public database intended as a resource for research on the immune response to SARS-CoV-2. General conclusions and limits of the study: How much clinical and demographic metadata was included differed by source and by participant, and the metadata was provided uncurated.

From the cysteine up to the phenylalanine, the CDR3 has a length of 15 residues. Only CDR3 DNA is held: 45 bases, read in frame from base 1. Trimming takes 5 bases from V and 3 bases from J, and the germline ends sit 17 bases apart. The germline V gene (reference sequence) gives CDR1 as SEHNR and CDR2 as FQNEAQ. TCRbeta CDR3 regions were amplified from genomic DNA by means of the immunoSEQ Assay, a bias-controlled multiplex PCR. From the authors' description of their analysis: The number of nucleated cells in each sample was estimated from the amplification of reference gene primers within the assay. To quantify the absolute abundance of each unique TCRbeta CDR3 rearrangement, sequence reads were collapsed and filtered. For each sample, productive Simpson clonality was calculated as the square root of Simpson's diversity index over productive rearrangements. TCRdb mirrors the immuneACCESS table, restricted to in-frame sequences. Some clones are absent from its copies; in checked studies, under half trace to an unresolved V gene, and the reason for the others is unknown. For V, J and clone size, that table is used; D and trimming come from the DNA. A total of fewer than 300,000 clones appear in this sample, less than 85% of them only once. The top ten clonotypes cover around 2.3% of the sample.

To note about this clone: It lacks a known antigen. It has no much larger one-base neighbor in the sample; base qualities were not kept.

Participants in the prospective study were aged roughly 18 to 95 years, lived in 20 to 30 United States geographic areas, and enrolled through a virtual design. To assign participants to cohorts, the prospective study relied on clinical history that participants themselves reported in a screening survey and a study questionnaire. For ImmuneRACE Cohort 3, a participant was defined as recovered based on two consecutive negative NP/OP PCR tests, clearance by a healthcare professional, or resolution of symptoms. Each participant in the prospective study had whole blood, serum and a nasopharyngeal or oropharyngeal swab collected by mobile phlebotomists. Prospective study participants could optionally give additional blood draws and questionnaires over a roughly two-month period. Prospective study blood samples were shipped either frozen or at room temperature before DNA extraction.

This sequence was found in a woman aged 45-60 years who had recovered from COVID-19. Sequences were obtained from PBMCs or T cells enriched from blood (not recorded which). The chain couples TRBV7-9 to TRBJ2-7; a confident D gene designation cannot be given. The CDR3 loop reads CASSPESVNFYEQYF. The nucleotide sequence reads as follows: TGTGCCAGCAGCCCTGAGAGCGTTAACTTCTACGAGCAGTACTTC.